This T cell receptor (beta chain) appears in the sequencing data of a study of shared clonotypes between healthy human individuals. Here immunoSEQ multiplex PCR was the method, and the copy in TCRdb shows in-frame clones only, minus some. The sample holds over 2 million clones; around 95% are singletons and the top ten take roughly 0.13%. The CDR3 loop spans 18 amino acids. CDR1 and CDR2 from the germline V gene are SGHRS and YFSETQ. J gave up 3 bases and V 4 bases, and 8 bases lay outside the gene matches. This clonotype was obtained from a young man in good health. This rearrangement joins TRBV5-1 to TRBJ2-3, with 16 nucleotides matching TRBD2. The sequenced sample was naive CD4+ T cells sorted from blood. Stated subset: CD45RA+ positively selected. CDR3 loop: CASSKAGTSGRATDTQYF. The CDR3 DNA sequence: TGCGCCAGCAGCAAAGCCGGGACTAGCGGGAGGGCGACAGATACGCAGTATTTT.